The 32 T cell receptor beta chains presented below share a single source sample, sequenced in a study of persistence of HIV-infected CD4 T cells. These TCRs' antigens remain unknown. An overlapping HIV-1 Gag peptide pool stimulated these cells at 0.95 to 1 ug/peptide/mL. Memory cells lacking CD40L and CD69 with high CD45RO were sorted. The libraries were made with immunoSEQ version 4 in survey mode. Produced via immunoSEQ multiplex PCR; TCRdb's table is partial and in-frame only. Of about 64,000 clones listed, approximately 75% are singletons. Sequenced here: CD4+ T cells sorted from PBMCs after approximately 19-hour stimulation, sampled from a patient who received antiretroviral therapy. The origin of the receptors is an adult man with HIV who was CMV-seropositive.

The V and J genes are TRBV10-2 and TRBJ2-5; D is perhaps TRBD2 (7 bases). V was cut by 1 base and J by 10 bases, with 22 bases left in between. This CDR3 region has 16 residues. Germline lookup yields CDR1 WSHSY and CDR2 SAAADI. Here the CDR3 DNA reads TGCGCCAGCAGTGAGTTGGGTCCCATCGAAGGGGGGGACCAGTACTTC. Translating it yields CASSELGPIEGGDQYF.

In DNA, the CDR3 is TGTGCCACCAGCAGAGAAACTGGAGCGGGGGGGCCGAATGAGCAGTTCTTC. This codes for CATSRETGAGGPNEQFF. This sequence joins TRBV15 and TRBJ2-1; TRBD2 aligns across 10 bases. V gave up 0 bases and J gave up 7 bases; unmatched junction bases: 9. There are 17 residues in the CDR3. Germline V gene lookup returns CDR1 LNHNV and CDR2 YYDKDF (reference sequence). The entire variable domain, with the rest obtained from reference TRBV15 and TRBJ2-1, is as follows: DAMVIQNPRYQVTQFGKPVTLSCSQTLNHNVMYWYQQKSSQAPKLLFHYYDKDFNNEADTPDNFQSRRPNTSFCFLDIRSPGLGDTAMYLCATSRETGAGGPNEQFFGPGTRLTVL.

The gene calls are TRBV28 and TRBJ1-2; possibly TRBD1 for D (5 bases). The germline V and J ends were trimmed by 1 base and 8 bases, with 14 bases remaining between them. This CDR3 is 14 amino acids long. The germline CDR1 and CDR2 sequences are MDHEN and SYDVKM. CDR3 protein: CASSLYQGRGGYTF. CDR3 nucleotides: TGTGCCAGCAGTTTATATCAGGGCCGAGGGGGCTACACCTTC.

The chain has TRBV19 and TRBJ2-7; perhaps D is TRBD1 or TRBD2 (5 bases each). The CDR3 totals 13 residues. V was clipped by 6 bases and J by 3 bases, with 12 bases between them. Germline V lookup: CDR1 LNHDA, CDR2 SQIVND (reference sequence). The CDR3 loop reads CASSHRDGYEQYF. Here the CDR3 DNA reads TGTGCCAGTAGCCACCGGGACGGCTACGAGCAGTACTTC.

The CDR3 DNA sequence: TGTGCCAGCAGCCCTGACAGCTCCTACGAGCAGTACTTC. Protein sequence: CASSPDSSYEQYF. The chain is built from TRBV28 and TRBJ2-7; TRBD1 is a possible D gene (5 bases). Germline V gene lookup returns CDR1 MDHEN and CDR2 SYDVKM. The CDR3 length is 13 residues. The ends were cut back, 6 bases at V and 0 bases at J, with 9 bases in the middle.

V gene TRBV9 combines with J gene TRBJ1-2, with D unresolved. The CDR3 extends over 13 amino acids. V was pared by 2 bases and J by 8 bases, with 13 bases between. Germline lookup yields CDR1 SGDLS and CDR2 YYNGEE. CDR3 DNA: TGTGCCAGCAGCGTGAACCTCGGGGAGGGCTACACCTTC. The encoded protein is CASSVNLGEGYTF. Looking up the rest from reference TRBV9 and TRBJ1-2 gives the full variable domain: DSGVTQTPKHLITATGQRVTLRCSPRSGDLSVYWYQQSLDQGLQFLIQYYNGEERAKGNILERFSAQQFPDLHSELNLSSLELGDSALYFCASSVNLGEGYTFGSGTRLTVV.

This clone came up once. This rearrangement joins TRBV5-1 to TRBJ2-7; TRBD1 agrees at 9 bases. Germline CDR1 and CDR2: SGHRS and YFSETQ. V shed 2 bases and J 5 bases; nucleotides not matched to a gene: 5. This CDR3 contains 14 residues. The CDR3 loop is CASSLLGTGHEQYF. The CDR3 DNA sequence: TGCGCCAGCAGCTTACTTGGGACAGGGCACGAGCAGTACTTC.

This clone was seen a handful of times. This chain joins TRBV9 and TRBJ1-6; 8 bases are a match to TRBD1. Trimming cost V 3 bases and J 7 bases; bases outside gene matches: 6. The CDR3 is made up of 15 amino acids. Germline V gives CDR1 SGDLS, CDR2 YYNGEE. The CDR3 protein is CASSATQGANSPLHF. CDR3 nucleotides: TGTGCCAGCAGCGCGACGCAGGGGGCAAATTCACCCCTCCACTTT.

The chain employs TRBV27 and TRBJ1-1; D is ambiguous. The CDR3 consists of 15 residues. CDR1 and CDR2 (germline): MNHEY, SMNVEV (reference sequence). The germline V and J ends were trimmed by 4 bases and 1 base, with 13 bases remaining between them. The DNA of the CDR3 is TGTGCCAGCAGTTCCCCGGAGAGGCGGAACACTGAAGCTTTCTTT. This encodes CASSSPERRNTEAFF.

The chain employs TRBV19 and TRBJ1-1, with 9 bases that match TRBD1. Germline CDR1 LNHDA, CDR2 SQIVND (reference sequence). The CDR3 loop spans 14 amino acids. Unmatched junction bases numbered 7, after V lost 5 bases and J lost 6 bases. CDR3 protein: CASSVQGARAEAFF. The CDR3 DNA reads as TGTGCCAGTAGTGTACAGGGGGCAAGGGCTGAAGCTTTCTTT.

The CDR3 DNA is TGTGCCAGCAGCGTAACAGGGAATATATACAATGAGCAGTTCTTC. Translated, it gives CASSVTGNIYNEQFF. V usage is TRBV9 and J usage is TRBJ2-1, with a tentative D call TRBD1 (6 bases). Trimming pared 1 base from V and 4 bases from J, leaving 12 bases between. Germline V gene sequence: CDR1 SGDLS, CDR2 YYNGEE. The CDR3 runs 15 residues.

The genes are TRBV7-6 and TRBJ1-1; TRBD1 matches 8 bases. Germline values: CDR1 SGHVS, CDR2 FNYEAQ. V trimming: 0 bases; J trimming: 3 bases; junction bases outside the gene matches: 21. This CDR3 is built from 21 residues. Here the CDR3 reads CASSLASRGPRGHGRDTEAFF. The CDR3, as DNA: TGTGCCAGCAGCTTAGCGAGTCGGGGGCCCAGGGGGCACGGGCGCGACACTGAAGCTTTCTTT.

The chain employs TRBV28 and TRBJ2-1; D possibly uses TRBD1 or TRBD2 (7 bases each). The CDR3 consists of 15 residues. Trimming took off 7 bases at V and 7 bases at J, with 20 bases between the two ends. Germline CDR1 and CDR2: MDHEN and SYDVKM. CDR3 residues: CASTSGGGARNEQFF. The CDR3 coding sequence is TGTGCCAGCACCTCAGGGGGGGGCGCTAGGAATGAGCAGTTCTTC.

The chain employs TRBV5-1 and TRBJ2-7, with 8 nucleotides matching TRBD1. The V segment lost 1 base and the J segment 4 bases; nucleotides outside the gene matches: 1. CDR3 size: 13 residues. Germline-derived CDR1 and CDR2 are SGHRS and YFSETQ. CDR3 bases: TGCGCCAGCAGCTTGACAGGGGGGTACGAGCAGTACTTC. Residues: CASSLTGGYEQYF.

The rearrangement joins TRBV19 to TRBJ1-4, with 7 bases fitting TRBD1. With 7 bases clipped from V and 3 bases from J, the junction kept 8 bases outside the gene matches. Germline loops: CDR1 LNHDA, CDR2 SQIVND (reference sequence). The CDR3 extends over 15 amino acids. CDR3 DNA: TGTGCCAGTATCAATACAGGGGAGGCTAATGAAAAACTGTTTTTT. Protein sequence: CASINTGEANEKLFF.

A single count supports this clone. The V gene is TRBV19, the J gene TRBJ1-5; D may be TRBD1 (5 bases). Germline V gene lookup returns CDR1 LNHDA and CDR2 SQIVND (reference sequence). There are 13 residues in the CDR3. Trimming took off 5 bases at V and 7 bases at J, with 12 bases between the two ends. CDR3 DNA sequence: TGTGCCAGTAGTCCGCAGGGTGGCCAGCCCCAGCATTTT. Its protein product is CASSPQGGQPQHF. The variable domain in full, with the rest retrieved from reference TRBV19 and TRBJ1-5, is DGGITQSPKYLFRKEGQNVTLSCEQNLNHDAMYWYRQDPGQGLRLIYYSQIVNDFQKGDIAEGYSVSREKKESFPLTVTSAQKNPTAFYLCASSPQGGQPQHFGDGTRLSIL.

The chain uses TRBV9 and TRBJ2-4; 7 bases fit TRBD2. The CDR3 consists of 17 residues. J gave up 1 base and V 0 bases, and 7 bases lay outside the gene matches. The V gene's germline CDR1 is SGDLS and CDR2 YYNGEE. The CDR3 nucleotides are TGTGCCAGCAGCGTAGGAGAGAGACTAGCTGCCAAAAACATTCAGTACTTC. Residues: CASSVGERLAAKNIQYF.

The chain is built from TRBV2 and TRBJ1-5; 9 nucleotides align to TRBD1. CDR1 is SNHLY and CDR2 is FYNNEI in the germline V gene. The junction had 11 bases not matched to a gene; V was cut back by 11 bases and J by 6 bases. This CDR3 has 14 amino acids. The DNA for the CDR3 is TGTGCCTCTACCGGGACAGGGCAGGGTCAGCCCCAGCATTTT. It specifies CASTGTGQGQPQHF.

In regard to this clone: The sample carries other DNA sequences with the same CDR3. This chain joins TRBV12-3 or TRBV12-4 and TRBJ1-1, with D unresolved. Trimming pared 3 bases from V and 5 bases from J, leaving 7 bases between. The CDR3 covers 12 residues. In DNA form, the CDR3 reads TGTGCCAGCAGTTTTCCCGGTACTGAAGCTTTCTTT. It is translated as CASSFPGTEAFF.

V usage is TRBV4-2 and J usage is TRBJ1-4; D unclear. V was clipped by 5 bases and J by 0 bases, with 10 bases between them. The CDR3 runs to 15 residues. From germline, CDR1 is LGHNA and CDR2 YNFKEQ. The CDR3 region has the DNA TGTGCCAGCAGCGAAGGACTGTCAACTAATGAAAAACTGTTTTTT. This translates into CASSEGLSTNEKLFF.

The rearrangement uses TRBV5-5 and TRBJ2-6; a weak D match, TRBD2 (6 bases). V was cut by 1 base and J by 3 bases, with 17 bases left in between. Germline V gene data show CDR1 as SGHKS and CDR2 as YYEKEE (reference sequence). The CDR3 is 18 residues long. CDR3 DNA sequence: TGTGCCAGCAGCTTGATAGGGCAGGCCGGGGGTGGGGCCAACGTCCTGACTTTC. Its translation: CASSLIGQAGGGANVLTF.

This sequence joins TRBV9 and TRBJ2-1; 11 nucleotides align to TRBD2. This CDR3 region has 15 residues. The V gene end was trimmed by 6 bases and the J gene end by 4 bases; junction bases not matched to a gene: 6. The germline CDR1 and CDR2 sequences are SGDLS and YYNGEE. The CDR3: CASNPSGGKYNEQFF. CDR3 in DNA: TGTGCCAGCAACCCTAGCGGGGGGAAGTACAATGAGCAGTTCTTC. The complete variable domain, with remaining parts taken from reference TRBV9 and TRBJ2-1, reads DSGVTQTPKHLITATGQRVTLRCSPRSGDLSVYWYQQSLDQGLQFLIQYYNGEERAKGNILERFSAQQFPDLHSELNLSSLELGDSALYFCASNPSGGKYNEQFFGPGTRLTVL.

The rearrangement joins TRBV30 to TRBJ2-7; perhaps TRBD2 as D (6 bases). The V end was cut by 4 bases, the J end by 0 bases, with 10 bases between. This CDR3 contains 13 residues. Germline lookup yields CDR1 GTSNPN and CDR2 SVGIG (reference sequence). The CDR3 region is CAWNRGSSYEQYF. The CDR3 nucleotides read TGTGCCTGGAATCGGGGGAGCTCCTACGAGCAGTACTTC.

The rearrangement links TRBV5-4 to TRBJ2-1; possible D gene TRBD2, 6 bases. V lost 5 bases to trimming and J lost 3 bases, with 15 bases between them. The germline V gene encodes CDR1 SGHNT and CDR2 YYREEE (reference sequence). The CDR3 is made up of 15 amino acids. The CDR3 coding sequence is TGTGCCAGCAGATTTGGTGGGGGGTTCTACAATGAGCAGTTCTTC. It is translated as CASRFGGGFYNEQFF.

V usage is TRBV6-6 and J usage is TRBJ2-4, with D perhaps TRBD2 (6 bases). Germline CDR1 is MNHNY and CDR2 is SVGAGI (reference sequence). CDR3 size: 20 residues. Trimming shortened V by 5 bases and J by 0 bases, and 26 bases separated the two germline ends. This CDR3 reads CASSQTGTPGRLLAKNIQYF. The CDR3 bases are TGTGCCAGCAGTCAAACCGGGACTCCGGGGAGGCTTCTAGCCAAAAACATTCAGTACTTC.

J is TRBJ2-6 and V is TRBV7-3; TRBD1 agrees at 10 bases. The germline gives CDR1 SGHTA, CDR2 FQGTGA. J was trimmed by 2 bases and V by 5 bases; bases with no gene match: 3. The CDR3 runs to 16 residues. DNA of the CDR3: TGTGCCAGCAGCCAGACAGGGGGCGCTGGGGCCAACGTCCTGACTTTC. Amino acid sequence: CASSQTGGAGANVLTF. Looking up the rest from reference TRBV7-3 and TRBJ2-6 gives the full variable domain: GAGVSQTPSNKVTEKGKYVELRCDPISGHTALYWYRQSLGQGPEFLIYFQGTGAADDSGLPNDRFFAVRPEGSVSTLKIQRTERGDSAVYLCASSQTGGAGANVLTFGAGSRLTVL.

The rearrangement uses TRBV28 and TRBJ1-2; possibly TRBD1 for D (6 bases). Germline assignment: CDR1 MDHEN and CDR2 SYDVKM. V lost 6 bases and J 0 bases, leaving 14 bases between the germline ends. The CDR3 runs 15 residues. DNA of the CDR3: TGTGCCAGCAGCTACGACAGGAGCTCTAACTATGGCTACACCTTC. Translating gives CASSYDRSSNYGYTF.

The gene calls are TRBV7-8 and TRBJ1-6; TRBD1 is a possible D gene (6 bases). The CDR3 is 16 amino acids. Germline CDR1 reads SGHVS; CDR2 reads FQNEAQ. V gave up 1 base and J gave up 8 bases, with 15 bases separating them. This CDR3 is CASSLGPGGGDSPLHF. In DNA, the CDR3 is TGTGCCAGCAGCTTAGGGCCGGGAGGGGGTGATTCACCCCTCCACTTT.

This clone was recorded a few times. The rearrangement links TRBV12-3 or TRBV12-4 to TRBJ2-2; D gene ambiguous. The CDR3 loop spans 11 amino acids. The germline V and J ends were trimmed by 3 bases and 4 bases, with 0 bases remaining between them. CDR3 region: CASSFTGELFF. CDR3 nucleotides: TGTGCCAGCAGTTTCACCGGGGAGCTGTTTTTT.

The gene calls are TRBV28 and TRBJ2-7; 8 bases line up with TRBD1. This CDR3 contains 14 residues. Germline CDR1 and CDR2: MDHEN and SYDVKM. Trimming cost V 6 bases and J 6 bases; bases outside gene matches: 10. The CDR3 sequence: CASRAQGAKGEQYF. The DNA of the CDR3 is TGTGCCAGCAGGGCGCAGGGGGCGAAGGGCGAGCAGTACTTC.

This clone appeared once. The chain combines TRBV19 with TRBJ1-3; D is unclear. Trimming left V 5 bases short and J 1 base short, with 12 bases between. Germline V gene data show CDR1 as LNHDA and CDR2 as SQIVND (reference sequence). The CDR3 has 15 amino acids. The DNA of the CDR3 is TGTGCCAGTAGTTCTCGGACGTCTTCTGGAAACACCATATATTTT. Amino acid sequence: CASSSRTSSGNTIYF.

The rearrangement joins TRBV4-1 to TRBJ1-1; D uncertain. CDR3 length: 15 amino acids. Trimming took off 4 bases at V and 1 base at J, with 13 bases between the two ends. Germline-derived CDR1 and CDR2 are MGHRA and YSYEKL. CDR3 coding DNA: TGCGCCAGCAGCCCCCGGGTGCAGGCGAACACTGAAGCTTTCTTT. This sequence encodes CASSPRVQANTEAFF.